These 19 T cell receptor beta chains were sequenced from one sample in a study of cytomegalovirus exposure and HLA in healthy donors (dated by TCRdb to 2015 to 2018). Library preparation used the immunoSEQ multiplex PCR assay. A mixture of 60 forward primers for TCR Vbeta segments and 13 reverse primers for TCR Jbeta segments was used in the multiplex PCR. The table was pulled from immuneACCESS by TCRdb, which kept in-frame rearrangements only. Such tables lose some clones; where checked, under half of the loss comes from unresolved V genes, and the rest has no known cause. This sample comprises fewer than 150,000 clones, around 79% of them detected only once. The leading ten clones occupy 2.5% to 3% of the sample. The specimen was PBMCs. Every receptor here comes from a male donor in good health and CMV-seronegative.

The rearrangement links TRBV7-9 to TRBJ2-5; TRBD1 matches 7 bases. Germline loops: CDR1 SEHNR, CDR2 FQNEAQ (reference sequence). This CDR3 has 18 residues. V shed 4 bases, J shed 0 bases, and the junction held 14 bases outside the gene matches. The CDR3 protein is CASSSGGVGRLYQETQYF. CDR3 coding DNA: TGTGCCAGCAGCTCAGGGGGAGTGGGCAGACTGTACCAAGAGACCCAGTACTTC.

The V gene is TRBV6-5, the J gene TRBJ1-1; D gene ambiguous. Germline V gene sequence: CDR1 MNHEY, CDR2 SVGAGI. This CDR3 is built from 13 residues. Trimming removed 7 bases at V and 0 bases at J, with 9 bases between. The CDR3 region has the DNA TGTGCCAGCATGCGTGGAGTGAACACTGAAGCTTTCTTT. It yields the protein CASMRGVNTEAFF.

The chain uses TRBV27 and TRBJ1-6, with TRBD1 matching 7 bases. This CDR3 is 14 amino acids long. The V gene end was trimmed by 5 bases and the J gene end by 7 bases; junction bases not matched to a gene: 5. Germline V gene lookup returns CDR1 MNHEY and CDR2 SMNVEV (reference sequence). The CDR3 nucleotides are TGTGCCAGCAGTCCCAGGGGGTGGAATTCACCCCTCCACTTT. Amino acids: CASSPRGWNSPLHF.

The chain carries TRBV7-9 and TRBJ2-1, with D unresolved. The CDR3 totals 13 residues. Germline V CDR1 and CDR2: SEHNR, FQNEAQ (reference sequence). The V end was cut by 5 bases, the J end by 6 bases, with 11 bases between. In DNA, the CDR3 is TGTGCCAGCAGCCCAAACTTGTCCAATGAGCAGTTCTTC. Translation gives CASSPNLSNEQFF.

The chain links TRBV9 to TRBJ2-1, with D perhaps matching TRBD1 (6 bases). The CDR3 is 16 residues long. CDR1 and CDR2 (germline): SGDLS, YYNGEE. V shed 4 bases and J shed 8 bases, with 22 bases lying between them. CDR3 sequence (DNA): TGTGCCAGCAGCTATTCAGGGGCAGGGATTGTCCATGAGCAGTTCTTC. This sequence encodes CASSYSGAGIVHEQFF.

This chain connects TRBV11-2 to TRBJ2-5; D might be TRBD2 (6 bases). V dropped 3 bases and J dropped 1 base, with 12 bases sitting between them. Germline V gene sequence: CDR1 SGHAT, CDR2 FQNNGV. The CDR3 length is 15 residues. CDR3 in DNA: TGTGCCAGCAGCTTGCGGGGTGCCCCCCAAGAGACCCAGTACTTC. This gives the protein CASSLRGAPQETQYF.

The chain employs TRBV9 and TRBJ1-1, with D tentatively TRBD1 (5 bases). Trimming cost V 0 bases and J 1 base, with 10 bases left between them. Per germline, CDR1 SGDLS and CDR2 YYNGEE. The length of the CDR3 is 15 residues. CDR3 nucleotides: TGTGCCAGCAGCGTAGGAGGTGGGGCGAACACTGAAGCTTTCTTT. Its translation is CASSVGGGANTEAFF.

This clone showed up just a few times. The chain carries TRBV29-1 and TRBJ2-1, with TRBD1 as a possible D gene (5 bases). Trimming pared 7 bases from V and 7 bases from J, leaving 14 bases between. Germline V gene lookup returns CDR1 SQVTM and CDR2 ANQGSEA. The CDR3 totals 12 residues. The CDR3 sequence: CSAGQSGNEQFF. The CDR3 bases are TGCAGCGCCGGGCAATCAGGGAATGAGCAGTTCTTC.

V gene TRBV25-1 combines with J gene TRBJ2-7; 7 bases align to TRBD1. The ends lost 5 bases at V and 2 bases at J; junction bases unmatched: 9. The CDR3 has 15 residues. Germline values: CDR1 MGHDK, CDR2 SYGVNS. The CDR3 is CASSRPGTATYEQYF. The CDR3 DNA is TGTGCCAGCAGTCGTCCTGGGACAGCCACCTACGAGCAGTACTTC.

This chain uses TRBV27 with TRBJ1-2, with 7 bases fitting TRBD1. CDR3 size: 13 residues. Looked up from germline, CDR1 is MNHEY and CDR2 is SMNVEV (reference sequence). The J segment lost 8 bases and the V segment lost 6 bases, leaving 9 bases of the junction unmatched. The CDR3 protein is CASRRKGALGYTF. CDR3 sequence (DNA): TGTGCCAGCAGGAGAAAGGGGGCACTGGGCTACACCTTC.

The chain joins TRBV5-4 to TRBJ2-2; the D gene is possibly TRBD2 (7 bases). Between the trimmed V and J ends, which lost 4 bases and 3 bases, there was a span of 16 bases. The CDR3 is made up of 16 amino acids. Looked up from germline, CDR1 is SGHNT and CDR2 is YYREEE (reference sequence). The CDR3 nucleotides are TGTGCCAGCAGCCCTAGGGGGGGGGCGGACACCGGGGAGCTGTTTTTT. Its protein product is CASSPRGGADTGELFF.

This rearrangement joins TRBV19 to TRBJ2-7; TRBD2 is a possible D gene (7 bases). CDR3 length: 12 amino acids. Germline loops: CDR1 LNHDA, CDR2 SQIVND (reference sequence). V shed 8 bases and J shed 6 bases, with 14 bases lying between them. The CDR3 DNA reads TGTGCCAGTCGGGCGGGGGCGGCCGAGCAGTACTTC. It is translated as CASRAGAAEQYF.

The gene calls are TRBV30 and TRBJ2-5; 10 positions agree with TRBD1. The J call is uncertain, as TRBJ2-7 better fits the DNA end. The CDR3 is 15 amino acids. The germline V gene has CDR1 GTSNPN and CDR2 SVGIG (reference sequence). The CDR3: CAWSIRQGATYEQYF. CDR3 nucleotides: TGTGCCTGGAGTATAAGACAGGGGGCAACCTACGAGCAGTACTTC.

The V gene is TRBV18, the J gene TRBJ2-3; TRBD1 might be the D (5 bases). This CDR3 has 14 amino acids. V lost 1 base to trimming and J lost 2 bases, with 7 bases between them. Germline lookup yields CDR1 KGHSH and CDR2 LQKENI. CDR3 sequence (DNA): TGTGCCAGCTCACCACAACAGGCCACAGATACGCAGTATTTT. This gives the protein CASSPQQATDTQYF. The variable domain in full, with the rest retrieved from reference TRBV18 and TRBJ2-3, is NAGVMQNPRHLVRRRGQEARLRCSPMKGHSHVYWYRQLPEEGLKFMVYLQKENIIDESGMPKERFSAEFPKEGPSILRIQQVVRGDSAAYFCASSPQQATDTQYFGPGTRLTVL.

V and J are TRBV29-1 and TRBJ2-5, with 10 bases lining up with TRBD2. The DNA end is more similar to TRBJ2-7, so the J call may be wrong. This CDR3 region has 13 residues. CDR1 and CDR2 from the germline V gene are SQVTM and ANQGSEA. The CDR3 sequence: CSVELAGVYEQYF. The CDR3 DNA reads as TGCAGCGTTGAACTAGCGGGAGTCTACGAGCAGTACTTC.

Of note for this clone: The junction departs from the called germline gene at one end, perhaps through a read error. This chain connects TRBV4-3 to TRBJ1-1; TRBD1 aligns across 8 bases. Germline V CDR1 and CDR2: LGHNA, YSLEER. The CDR3 loop spans 15 amino acids. CDR3 DNA sequence: TGCGCCAGCAGTCAAGAGGACAGGGCCAAGGCTGAAGCTTTCTTT. This translates into CASSQEDRAKAEAFF.

This clone is a singleton in its sample. The chain couples TRBV9 to TRBJ1-5, with D maybe TRBD1 (5 bases). The V end was cut by 3 bases, the J end by 10 bases, with 14 bases between. This CDR3 is 13 amino acids long. The germline V gene has CDR1 SGDLS and CDR2 YYNGEE. The CDR3 DNA reads TGTGCCAGCAGCGCTCTAGGGGCCCGACCCCAGCATTTT. It codes for CASSALGARPQHF.

This clone appeared once. This chain joins TRBV19 and TRBJ2-6; 9 nucleotides agree with TRBD1. V shed 8 bases and J 9 bases; nucleotides not matched to a gene: 8. The germline gives CDR1 LNHDA, CDR2 SQIVND (reference sequence). There are 14 residues in the CDR3. CDR3 region: CASETGGNDNVLTF. CDR3 DNA sequence: TGTGCCAGTGAAACAGGGGGCAACGACAACGTCCTGACTTTC. The full variable domain, completed using reference TRBV19 and TRBJ2-6, is DGGITQSPKYLFRKEGQNVTLSCEQNLNHDAMYWYRQDPGQGLRLIYYSQIVNDFQKGDIAEGYSVSREKKESFPLTVTSAQKNPTAFYLCASETGGNDNVLTFGAGSRLTVL.

The rearrangement joins TRBV25-1 to TRBJ2-2; D remains unclear. There are 14 residues in the CDR3. Trimming cost V 0 bases and J 3 bases, with 5 bases left between them. Looked up from germline, CDR1 is MGHDK and CDR2 is SYGVNS. CDR3 amino acids: CASSEYGYTGELFF. DNA of the CDR3: TGTGCCAGCAGTGAATACGGGTACACCGGGGAGCTGTTTTTT.